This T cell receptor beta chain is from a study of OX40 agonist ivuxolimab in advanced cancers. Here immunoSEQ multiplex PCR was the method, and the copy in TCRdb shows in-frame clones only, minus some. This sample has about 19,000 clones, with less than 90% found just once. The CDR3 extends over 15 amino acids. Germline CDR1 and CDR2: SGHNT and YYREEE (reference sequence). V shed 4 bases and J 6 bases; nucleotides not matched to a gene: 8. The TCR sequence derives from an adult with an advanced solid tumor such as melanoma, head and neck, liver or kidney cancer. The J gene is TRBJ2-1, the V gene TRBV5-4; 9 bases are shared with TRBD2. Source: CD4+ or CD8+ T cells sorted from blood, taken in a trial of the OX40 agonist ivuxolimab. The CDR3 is CASSPWGLAINEQFF. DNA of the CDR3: TGTGCCAGCAGCCCCTGGGGACTAGCAATCAATGAGCAGTTCTTC.